The 24 T cell receptor beta chains given below trace back to one sample, sequenced in a study of OX40 agonist ivuxolimab in advanced cancers. Repertoires were generated with immunoSEQ multiplex PCR, while TCRdb's copy carries only in-frame clones and drops some. The table lists tens of thousands of clones, around 80% of them singletons. The sequencing here drew on CD4+ or CD8+ T cells sorted from blood, taken in a trial of the OX40 agonist ivuxolimab. The receptors shown here come from an adult with an advanced solid tumor such as melanoma, head and neck, liver or kidney cancer.

The chain combines TRBV7-3 with TRBJ2-6; possible D gene TRBD2, 5 bases. Germline V gene lookup returns CDR1 SGHTA and CDR2 FQGTGA. V gave up 2 bases and J gave up 3 bases, with 14 bases separating them. The CDR3 spans 17 residues. Here the CDR3 reads CASSLGISGFGANVLTF. In DNA form, the CDR3 reads TGTGCCAGCAGCTTAGGGATTTCGGGATTTGGGGCCAACGTCCTGACTTTC.

The chain is built from TRBV6-1 and TRBJ1-2, with unresolved D. This CDR3 has 17 residues. V was cut by 1 base and J by 0 bases, with 15 bases left in between. Germline V gene data show CDR1 as MNHNS and CDR2 as SASEGT. CDR3 loop: CASSEGLLGDTNYGYTF. The CDR3 nucleotides are TGTGCCAGCAGTGAAGGTCTACTCGGGGATACTAACTATGGCTACACCTTC.

The chain has TRBV28 and TRBJ2-7; TRBD2 is a possible D gene (6 bases). V was cut by 6 bases and J by 4 bases, with 13 bases left in between. Germline values: CDR1 MDHEN, CDR2 SYDVKM. The CDR3 has 13 residues. This chain's CDR3 is CASSPGGGYEQYF. CDR3 sequence (DNA): TGTGCCAGCAGCCCCGGGGGAGGTTACGAGCAGTACTTC.

V usage is TRBV6-5 and J usage is TRBJ2-7; D may correspond to TRBD1 or TRBD2 (5 bases each). From germline, CDR1 is MNHEY and CDR2 SVGAGI. This CDR3 comprises 13 residues. V was trimmed by 6 bases and J by 3 bases, leaving 12 bases between them. The CDR3 nucleotides read TGTGCCAGCAGCCTGGGGGTCTACTACGAGCAGTACTTC. This sequence encodes CASSLGVYYEQYF.

The chain combines TRBV28 with TRBJ1-5, with D possibly matching TRBD1 (5 bases). V lost 7 bases and J 7 bases, leaving 14 bases between the germline ends. This CDR3 spans 13 amino acids. Germline lookup yields CDR1 MDHEN and CDR2 SYDVKM. The CDR3 sequence is CASNQAGNQPQHF. For the CDR3, the DNA is TGTGCCAGCAACCAGGCAGGGAACCAGCCCCAGCATTTT.

J is TRBJ2-1 and V is TRBV4-1; 9 bases are a match to TRBD2. Unmatched junction bases numbered 8, after V lost 6 bases and J lost 5 bases. CDR1 and CDR2 (germline): MGHRA, YSYEKL. The CDR3 is 15 amino acids. The DNA of the CDR3 is TGCGCCAGCAGTCCCCGACTAGCGGAGCACAATGAGCAGTTCTTC. This translates into CASSPRLAEHNEQFF.

The rearrangement joins TRBV4-1 to TRBJ2-3; 11 nucleotides agree with TRBD1. Trimming took 2 bases from V and 0 from J; bases not matched to a gene: 10. Germline CDR1 is MGHRA and CDR2 is YSYEKL. The CDR3 is 19 amino acids. The chain's CDR3 is CASSQPGTGGGRSTDTQYF. The CDR3 nucleotides are TGCGCCAGCAGCCAACCTGGGACAGGGGGGGGGCGGAGCACAGATACGCAGTATTTT.

This clone turned up a few times. The chain is built from TRBV4-2 and TRBJ2-1; TRBD2 is a possible D gene (6 bases). The CDR3 is 16 residues long. V was trimmed by 4 bases and J by 5 bases, leaving 18 bases between them. Germline CDR1 LGHNA, CDR2 YNFKEQ. The DNA for the CDR3 is TGTGCCAGCAGCCCACAGGTGGGCGGGGTCAACAATGAGCAGTTCTTC. Protein sequence: CASSPQVGGVNNEQFF.

This sequence joins TRBV6-1 and TRBJ2-5, with 8 bases fitting TRBD1. Germline CDR1 is MNHNS and CDR2 is SASEGT. With V trimmed by 5 bases and J by 4 bases, 6 bases remained unmatched. The CDR3 runs 14 residues. CDR3 sequence reads: CASSRTGPGETQYF. DNA for the CDR3: TGTGCCAGCAGTAGGACAGGGCCGGGAGAGACCCAGTACTTC.

The chain recombines TRBV28 with TRBJ1-5; 7 nucleotides agree with TRBD1. Trimming at V came to 8 bases and at J to 7 bases, leaving 14 bases not matched to a gene. From germline, CDR1 is MDHEN and CDR2 SYDVKM. CDR3 length equals 15 residues. DNA of the CDR3: TGTGCCAGCGGCATTACAGGGGTCACCCAGCAGCCCCAGCATTTT. This codes for CASGITGVTQQPQHF.

The chain uses TRBV5-1 and TRBJ1-5; D ambiguous. CDR3 size: 14 residues. The V gene's germline CDR1 is SGHRS and CDR2 YFSETQ. V lost 4 bases to trimming and J lost 3 bases, with 11 bases between them. The CDR3 region is CASSLGTPNQPQHF. The CDR3 DNA sequence: TGCGCCAGCAGCCTAGGAACTCCCAATCAGCCCCAGCATTTT.

This chain connects TRBV27 to TRBJ2-7; TRBD1 aligns across 8 bases. Germline CDR1 reads MNHEY; CDR2 reads SMNVEV (reference sequence). The CDR3 has 16 amino acids. With V trimmed by 3 bases and J by 0 bases, 7 bases remained unmatched. The CDR3 region has the DNA TGTGCCAGCAGTTTGAACCCGGGACAGGACTCCTACGAGCAGTACTTC. Amino acid sequence: CASSLNPGQDSYEQYF.

The chain recombines TRBV5-6 with TRBJ1-1; the D gene is possibly TRBD1 (5 bases). The V gene lost 4 bases and the J gene lost 4 bases, with 20 bases spanning the gap. Germline V gene sequence: CDR1 SGHDT, CDR2 YYEEEE. This CDR3 comprises 16 residues. CDR3: CASSLGAGRRFTEAFF. The CDR3 DNA sequence: TGTGCCAGCAGCCTTGGGGCAGGGCGTCGCTTCACTGAAGCTTTCTTT.

The chain links TRBV10-3 to TRBJ1-4, with D tentatively TRBD1 (5 bases). The CDR3 has 15 amino acids. Per germline, CDR1 ENHRY and CDR2 SYGVKD. Trimming stripped 8 bases from V and 0 bases from J, with 13 bases between. CDR3: CAISGGTTTNEKLFF. CDR3 in DNA: TGTGCCATCTCGGGGGGAACCACAACTAATGAAAAACTGTTTTTT.

This sequence joins TRBV28 and TRBJ2-6; D is unclear. Between the trimmed V and J ends, which lost 6 bases and 4 bases, there was a span of 7 bases. The CDR3 loop spans 13 amino acids. Germline lookup yields CDR1 MDHEN and CDR2 SYDVKM. The CDR3 sequence is CASSSPGANVLTF. The DNA for the CDR3 is TGTGCCAGCAGCTCCCCAGGGGCCAACGTCCTGACTTTC.

This clone was picked up one time. CDR3 residues: CASSATSGAYNEQFF. The CDR3 DNA follows: TGTGCCAGCAGCGCGACTAGCGGGGCTTACAATGAGCAGTTCTTC. The gene calls are TRBV11-3 and TRBJ2-1, with 11 nucleotides matching TRBD2. The CDR3 consists of 15 residues. Germline lookup yields CDR1 SGHNT and CDR2 YENEEA. V gave up 5 bases and J gave up 4 bases; unmatched junction bases: 4.

The chain joins TRBV5-6 to TRBJ1-5, with a weak D call TRBD1 (5 bases). Germline CDR1 reads SGHDT; CDR2 reads YYEEEE. The germline V and J ends were trimmed by 4 bases and 4 bases, with 15 bases remaining between them. This CDR3 has 15 amino acids. The DNA for the CDR3 is TGTGCCAGCAGCCTTGGGCAGGGCCAAAATCAGCCCCAGCATTTT. Its protein is CASSLGQGQNQPQHF.

The V and J genes are TRBV4-1 and TRBJ1-6, with D possibly matching TRBD1 (5 bases). The germline V gene encodes CDR1 MGHRA and CDR2 YSYEKL. The CDR3 has 19 amino acids. Trimming left V 0 bases short and J 2 bases short, with 17 bases between. CDR3 residues: CASSQDHFRGPTYNSPLHF. The CDR3 coding sequence is TGCGCCAGCAGCCAAGATCACTTCCGGGGCCCCACCTATAATTCACCCCTCCACTTT.

A word on this clone: The identical CDR3 is also encoded by other nucleotide sequences in the sample. V usage is TRBV9 and J usage is TRBJ2-2; 11 bases are a match to TRBD2. The V gene end was trimmed by 0 bases and the J gene end by 7 bases; junction bases not matched to a gene: 8. CDR1 is SGDLS, CDR2 YYNGEE, per germline. The CDR3 is 17 residues long. CDR3 in DNA: TGTGCCAGCAGCGTAGAACTTAGCGGGGGGGCGGGCGGGGAGCTGTTTTTT. Translating gives CASSVELSGGAGGELFF.

This chain links TRBV27 with TRBJ1-2, with D hard to call. Germline CDR1 reads MNHEY; CDR2 reads SMNVEV (reference sequence). CDR3 length equals 13 residues. The V end lost 6 bases, the J end lost 2 bases, and 10 bases lay between the germline ends. The CDR3 coding sequence is TGTGCCAGCAGAAATGAGGGAAACTATGGCTACACCTTC. It yields the protein CASRNEGNYGYTF.

The chain couples TRBV5-4 to TRBJ1-1, with a possible D match to TRBD1 (5 bases). Trimming took 0 bases from V and 4 from J, leaving 10 bases between them. Germline-derived CDR1 and CDR2 are SGHNT and YYREEE (reference sequence). The CDR3 has 14 amino acids. Written as DNA, the CDR3 is TGTGCCAGCAGCTTGGGCAGGGATAGCACTGAAGCTTTCTTT. It yields the protein CASSLGRDSTEAFF.

The table lists this clone with a few counts. CDR3 loop: CAWSRDASGTGELFF. CDR3 bases: TGTGCCTGGAGCCGGGACGCCTCGGGCACCGGGGAGCTGTTTTTT. The genes are TRBV30 and TRBJ2-2; D may match TRBD1 or TRBD2 (5 bases each). Germline V gives CDR1 GTSNPN, CDR2 SVGIG (reference sequence). The CDR3 runs 15 residues. V lost 3 bases, J lost 4 bases, and 15 bases lay in between.

This rearrangement joins TRBV10-3 to TRBJ2-3; tentative D call: TRBD2 (6 bases). V was shortened by 8 bases and J by 2 bases, with 17 bases between the two germline ends. Germline CDR1 reads ENHRY; CDR2 reads SYGVKD. This CDR3 has 15 residues. The CDR3 loop is CAIGPTGANTDTQYF. The CDR3 DNA reads as TGTGCCATCGGGCCCACGGGAGCGAACACAGATACGCAGTATTTT.

This sequence joins TRBV2 and TRBJ2-3; D uncertain. There are 12 residues in the CDR3. The V and J ends lost 5 bases and 2 bases respectively, with 5 bases between them. CDR1 SNHLY and CDR2 FYNNEI come from the germline V gene. CDR3 region: CASSQTTDTQYF. As DNA, the CDR3 is TGTGCCAGCAGTCAGACCACAGATACGCAGTATTTT.